These 20 T cell receptor beta chains came from one sample sequenced in a study of cytotoxic CD8 clonotypes in ibrutinib-treated CLL (dated by TCRdb to about 2021). Interpreted using the paper, the time point label stands for: roughly 23 months on ibrutinib. The library was produced with the immunoSEQ multiplex PCR assay. Not all clones reach the TCRdb copy of this immuneACCESS table, which keeps in-frame sequences only. Checked studies attribute under half of the gap to unresolved V genes and leave the rest unexplained. In this sample the table shows fewer than 150,000 clones, roughly 80% of which occur a single time. About 3.5% of the sample is in the top ten clones. Material: PBMCs, obtained after 24 months of ibrutinib treatment. The receptors were sampled from a human donor with chronic lymphocytic leukemia.

The J gene is TRBJ1-2, the V gene TRBV19; no firm D call. V was shortened by 5 bases and J by 3 bases, with 7 bases between the two germline ends. Germline CDR1 and CDR2: LNHDA and SQIVND (reference sequence). CDR3 size: 12 residues. The CDR3 region is CASSDIDYGYTF. The CDR3 DNA follows: TGTGCCAGTAGTGACATCGACTATGGCTACACCTTC.

The chain combines TRBV15 with TRBJ2-1; D is possibly TRBD1 (5 bases). Germline V CDR1 and CDR2: LNHNV, YYDKDF (reference sequence). Trimming shortened V by 0 bases and J by 4 bases, and 16 bases separated the two germline ends. This CDR3 contains 17 residues. The CDR3 here is CATSRDYPSDSYNEQFF. DNA of the CDR3: TGTGCCACCAGCAGAGATTACCCCTCCGACAGTTACAATGAGCAGTTCTTC.

The CDR3: CASSLLGKLATDTQYF. CDR3 DNA sequence: TGTGCCAGCAGCTTATTGGGGAAGCTAGCGACAGATACGCAGTATTTT. The chain recombines TRBV7-2 with TRBJ2-3, with D maybe TRBD2 (6 bases). Trimming left V 2 bases short and J 3 bases short, with 15 bases between. The CDR3 runs to 16 residues. The germline gives CDR1 SGHTA, CDR2 FQGNSA.

Only a few counts were recorded for this clone. The gene calls are TRBV4-1 and TRBJ1-1, with no clear D. V was pared by 3 bases and J by 0 bases, with 2 bases between. Germline CDR1 is MGHRA and CDR2 is YSYEKL. CDR3 length equals 12 residues. For the CDR3, the DNA is TGCGCCAGCAGCCAGGTGAACACTGAAGCTTTCTTT. It codes for CASSQVNTEAFF.

This chain connects TRBV7-8 to TRBJ2-1, with TRBD1 as a possible D gene (6 bases). CDR3 length: 12 residues. CDR1 SGHVS and CDR2 FQNEAQ come from the germline V gene. V lost 4 bases and J lost 10, with 11 bases in between. This CDR3 is CASSSTGFEQFF. CDR3 sequence (DNA): TGTGCCAGCAGCTCGACAGGATTCGAGCAGTTCTTC.

V usage is TRBV10-2 and J usage is TRBJ2-1, with D possibly matching TRBD2 (6 bases). CDR1 WSHSY and CDR2 SAAADI come from the germline V gene. The CDR3 spans 16 residues. Trimming stripped 0 bases from V and 0 bases from J, with 9 bases between. The CDR3 coding sequence is TGCGCCAGCAGTGAGTCGTCAGCGGGCTCCTACAATGAGCAGTTCTTC. Its protein is CASSESSAGSYNEQFF.

The chain recombines TRBV7-9 with TRBJ1-1; unclear D gene. The V gene lost 1 base and the J gene lost 7 bases, with 10 bases spanning the gap. The CDR3 runs to 13 residues. Germline CDR1 SEHNR, CDR2 FQNEAQ (reference sequence). The CDR3 nucleotides are TGTGCCAGCAGCTTAGATAGGACCCGTGAAGCTTTCTTT. As protein: CASSLDRTREAFF.

The V and J genes are TRBV7-9 and TRBJ1-6; 10 nucleotides align to TRBD1. CDR3 length equals 17 residues. Germline CDR1 is SEHNR and CDR2 is FQNEAQ (reference sequence). After removal of 4 bases from V and 2 bases from J, the junction contained 5 bases not matched to a gene. The CDR3 DNA reads as TGTGCCAGCAGCTCTCCGGGACAGGGGACCTATAATTCACCCCTCCACTTT. Protein sequence: CASSSPGQGTYNSPLHF.

V is TRBV6-4 and J is TRBJ1-2, with D possibly TRBD1 on 5 matching bases. This CDR3 comprises 12 residues. With 2 bases removed from V and 7 bases from J, the gap between germline ends came to 8 bases. Germline V gene lookup returns CDR1 MRHNA and CDR2 SNTAGT. CDR3 bases: TGTGCCAGCAGTGACGGGGGTGCTGGCTACACCTTC. Its translation is CASSDGGAGYTF.

This rearrangement joins TRBV5-4 to TRBJ2-1; 7 positions agree with TRBD2. V lost 6 bases and J lost 7; bases outside the gene matches: 13. Germline V lookup: CDR1 SGHNT, CDR2 YYREEE (reference sequence). This CDR3 has 15 residues. Here the CDR3 DNA reads TGTGCCAGCAATATAGCGGGTCGACCGGGGAATGAGCAGTTCTTC. This sequence encodes CASNIAGRPGNEQFF.

This clone was picked up many times. This chain joins TRBV10-1 and TRBJ1-5, with 7 bases fitting TRBD1. Trimming cost V 5 bases and J 6 bases; bases outside gene matches: 4. CDR3 length: 13 residues. Germline loops: CDR1 WNHNN, CDR2 SYGVQD (reference sequence). The CDR3 protein is CASSSTGSQPQHF. The CDR3 nucleotides read TGCGCCAGCAGTTCGACAGGGAGTCAGCCCCAGCATTTT.

The chain combines TRBV5-6 with TRBJ2-7; D might be TRBD1 (5 bases). Germline assignment: CDR1 SGHDT and CDR2 YYEEEE. The CDR3 is made up of 13 amino acids. Trimming pared 0 bases from V and 7 bases from J, leaving 11 bases between. CDR3 in amino acids: CASSLGRTLEQYF. In nucleotides, the CDR3 is TGTGCCAGCAGCTTGGGAAGGACACTAGAGCAGTACTTC.

The CDR3 DNA reads TGTGCCAGCAGCCTCCCAGGGGGAAACTATGGCTACACCTTC. Protein sequence: CASSLPGGNYGYTF. V and J are TRBV7-2 and TRBJ1-2; TRBD1 matches at 7 bases. Germline CDR1 is SGHTA and CDR2 is FQGNSA. The J segment lost 2 bases and the V segment lost 5 bases, leaving 5 bases of the junction unmatched. There are 14 residues in the CDR3.

The chain couples TRBV9 to TRBJ1-1; D is uncertain. The CDR3 length is 13 residues. Trimming shortened V by 7 bases and J by 0 bases, and 10 bases separated the two germline ends. The V gene's germline CDR1 is SGDLS and CDR2 YYNGEE. The CDR3 region is CASRRELNTEAFF. Written as DNA, the CDR3 is TGTGCCAGCCGAAGGGAGTTGAACACTGAAGCTTTCTTT.

The genes are TRBV19 and TRBJ1-5; TRBD1 matches 9 bases. J gave up 5 bases and V 8 bases, and 7 bases lay outside the gene matches. The CDR3 is 14 amino acids. Germline CDR1 is LNHDA and CDR2 is SQIVND (reference sequence). The CDR3 reads CASRQTGGHQPQHF. CDR3 DNA: TGTGCCAGTCGACAAACAGGGGGCCATCAGCCCCAGCATTTT.

The V call is TRBV10-1, the J call TRBJ2-7; maybe TRBD1 (6 bases). V lost 0 bases to trimming and J lost 4 bases, with 13 bases between them. This CDR3 has 15 residues. CDR1 and CDR2 from the germline V gene are WNHNN and SYGVQD (reference sequence). This CDR3 is CASSESNRERYEQYF. The DNA for the CDR3 is TGCGCCAGCAGTGAGTCGAACAGGGAAAGGTACGAGCAGTACTTC.

The V gene is TRBV14, the J gene TRBJ1-2; the D is unclear. Germline V gene data show CDR1 as SGHDN and CDR2 as FVKESK. The CDR3 spans 14 residues. With 0 bases removed from V and 7 bases from J, the gap between germline ends came to 12 bases. The CDR3 loop reads CASSQDDLDFGYTF. The CDR3 nucleotides are TGTGCCAGCAGCCAAGACGACCTTGATTTTGGCTACACCTTC.

This chain uses TRBV15 with TRBJ1-1; maybe TRBD1 (5 bases). The germline CDR1 and CDR2 sequences are LNHNV and YYDKDF (reference sequence). The V gene lost 1 base and the J gene lost 3 bases, with 15 bases spanning the gap. The CDR3 spans 16 residues. The CDR3 sequence: CATSRGPRQSYTEAFF. The CDR3 DNA reads TGTGCCACCAGCAGAGGCCCAAGACAGAGTTACACTGAAGCTTTCTTT.

The CDR3 DNA sequence: TGTGCCAGCAGCTTATCAGGGGATGGCTACACCTTC. Protein: CASSLSGDGYTF. This chain connects TRBV11-3 to TRBJ1-2, with D maybe TRBD1 (6 bases). The ends were cut back, 2 bases at V and 6 bases at J, with 7 bases in the middle. The CDR3 loop spans 12 amino acids. CDR1 and CDR2 (germline): SGHNT, YENEEA.

The chain has TRBV18 and TRBJ1-1; weak D call: TRBD1 (6 bases). The CDR3 consists of 13 residues. V was cut by 1 base and J by 7 bases, with 10 bases left in between. The germline CDR1 and CDR2 sequences are KGHSH and LQKENI. CDR3 DNA: TGTGCCAGCTCACCACAGGGCAGGGGTGAAGCTTTCTTT. Translating it yields CASSPQGRGEAFF. The whole variable domain, filled in from reference TRBV18 and TRBJ1-1, reads NAGVMQNPRHLVRRRGQEARLRCSPMKGHSHVYWYRQLPEEGLKFMVYLQKENIIDESGMPKERFSAEFPKEGPSILRIQQVVRGDSAAYFCASSPQGRGEAFFGQGTRLTVV.